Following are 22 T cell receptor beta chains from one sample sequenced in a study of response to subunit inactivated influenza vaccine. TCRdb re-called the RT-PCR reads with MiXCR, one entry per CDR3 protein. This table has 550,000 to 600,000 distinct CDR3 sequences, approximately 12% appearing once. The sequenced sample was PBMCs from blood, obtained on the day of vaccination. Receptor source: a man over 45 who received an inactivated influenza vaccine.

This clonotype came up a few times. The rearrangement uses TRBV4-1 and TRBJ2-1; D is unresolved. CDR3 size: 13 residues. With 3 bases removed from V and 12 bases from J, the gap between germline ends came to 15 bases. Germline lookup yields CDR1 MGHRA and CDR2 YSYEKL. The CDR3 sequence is CASSQYLSAAQFF. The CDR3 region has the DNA TGCGCCAGCAGCCAGTATCTCTCGGCTGCGCAGTTCTTC.

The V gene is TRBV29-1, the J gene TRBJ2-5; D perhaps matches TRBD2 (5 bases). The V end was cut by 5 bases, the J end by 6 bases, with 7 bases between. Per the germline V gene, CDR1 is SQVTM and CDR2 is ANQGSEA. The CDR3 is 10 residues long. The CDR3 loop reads CSVHGKTQYF. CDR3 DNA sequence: TGCAGCGTTCACGGGAAGACCCAGTACTTC.

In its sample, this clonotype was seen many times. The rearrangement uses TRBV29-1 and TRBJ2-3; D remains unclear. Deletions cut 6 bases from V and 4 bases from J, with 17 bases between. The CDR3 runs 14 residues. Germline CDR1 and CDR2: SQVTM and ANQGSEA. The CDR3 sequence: CSVGTMGNADTQYF. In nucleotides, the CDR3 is TGCAGCGTGGGTACGATGGGGAACGCAGATACGCAGTATTTT.

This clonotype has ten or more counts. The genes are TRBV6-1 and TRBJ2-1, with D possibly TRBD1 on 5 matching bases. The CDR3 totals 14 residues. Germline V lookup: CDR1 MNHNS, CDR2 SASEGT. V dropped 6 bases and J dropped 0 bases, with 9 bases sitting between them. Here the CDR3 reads CASSFDSSYNEQFF. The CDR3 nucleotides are TGTGCCAGCAGCTTCGACAGCTCCTACAATGAGCAGTTCTTC.

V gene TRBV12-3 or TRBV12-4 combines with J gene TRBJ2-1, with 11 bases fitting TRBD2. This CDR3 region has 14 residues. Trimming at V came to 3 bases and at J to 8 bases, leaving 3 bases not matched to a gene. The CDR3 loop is CASSFSGGADEQFF. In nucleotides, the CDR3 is TGTGCCAGCAGTTTTAGCGGGGGGGCCGATGAGCAGTTCTTC.

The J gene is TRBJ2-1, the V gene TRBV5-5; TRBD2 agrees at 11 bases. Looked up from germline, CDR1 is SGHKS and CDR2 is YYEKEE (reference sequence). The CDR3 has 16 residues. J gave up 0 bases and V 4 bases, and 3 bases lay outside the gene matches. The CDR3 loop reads CASSTSGRSSYNEQFF. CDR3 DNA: TGTGCCAGCAGCACTAGCGGGAGAAGCTCCTACAATGAGCAGTTCTTC. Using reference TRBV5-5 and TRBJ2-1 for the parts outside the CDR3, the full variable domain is DAGVTQSPTHLIKTRGQQVTLRCSPISGHKSVSWYQQVLGQGPQFIFQYYEKEERGRGNFPDRFSARQFPNYSSELNVNALLLGDSALYLCASSTSGRSSYNEQFFGPGTRLTVL.

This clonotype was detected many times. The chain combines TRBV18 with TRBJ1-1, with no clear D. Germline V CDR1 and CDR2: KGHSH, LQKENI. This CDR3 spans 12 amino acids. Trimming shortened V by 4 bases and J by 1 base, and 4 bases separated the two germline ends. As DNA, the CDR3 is TGTGCCAGCTCACACGGGAACACTGAAGCTTTCTTT. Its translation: CASSHGNTEAFF.

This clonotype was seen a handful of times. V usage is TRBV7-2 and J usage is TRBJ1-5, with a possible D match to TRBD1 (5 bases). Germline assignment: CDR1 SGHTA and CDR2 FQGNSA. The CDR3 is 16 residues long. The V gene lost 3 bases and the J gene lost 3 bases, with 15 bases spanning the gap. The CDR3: CASSFLGVGPNQPQHF. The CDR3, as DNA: TGTGCCAGCAGCTTTTTAGGGGTGGGGCCCAATCAGCCCCAGCATTTT.

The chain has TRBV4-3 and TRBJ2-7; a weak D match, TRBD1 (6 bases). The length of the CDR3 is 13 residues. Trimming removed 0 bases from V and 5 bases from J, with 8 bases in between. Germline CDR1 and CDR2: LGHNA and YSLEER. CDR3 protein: CASSQDQGHEQYF. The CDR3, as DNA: TGCGCCAGCAGCCAAGACCAGGGGCACGAGCAGTACTTC.

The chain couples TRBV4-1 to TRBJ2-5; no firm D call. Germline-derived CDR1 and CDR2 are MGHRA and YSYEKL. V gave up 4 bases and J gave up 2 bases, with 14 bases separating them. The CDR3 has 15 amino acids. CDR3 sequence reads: CASSRIQYSQETQYF. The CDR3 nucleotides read TGCGCCAGCAGCCGTATACAGTACTCACAAGAGACCCAGTACTTC.

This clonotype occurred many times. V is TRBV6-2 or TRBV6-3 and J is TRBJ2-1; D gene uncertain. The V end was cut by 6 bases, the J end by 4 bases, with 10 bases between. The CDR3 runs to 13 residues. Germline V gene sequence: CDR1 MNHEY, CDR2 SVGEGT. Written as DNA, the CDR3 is TGTGCCAGCAGACCCGTCAAATACAATGAGCAGTTCTTC. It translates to CASRPVKYNEQFF.

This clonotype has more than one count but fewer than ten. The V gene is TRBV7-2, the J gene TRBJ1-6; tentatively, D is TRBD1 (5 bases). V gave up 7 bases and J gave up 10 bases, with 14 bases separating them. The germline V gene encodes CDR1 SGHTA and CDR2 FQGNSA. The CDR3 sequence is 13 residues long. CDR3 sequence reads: CASTPGLGSPLHF. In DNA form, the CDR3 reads TGTGCCAGCACCCCAGGGCTTGGCTCACCCCTCCACTTT.

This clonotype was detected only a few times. CDR3 nucleotide sequence: TGTGCCATCAGTGATTTACAGGGAGGAGAGACCCAGTACTTC. Residues: CAISDLQGGETQYF. The rearrangement joins TRBV10-3 to TRBJ2-5; D is perhaps TRBD1 or TRBD2 (6 bases each). V was trimmed by 3 bases and J by 4 bases, leaving 12 bases between them. Looked up from germline, CDR1 is ENHRY and CDR2 is SYGVKD. The CDR3 contains 14 residues.

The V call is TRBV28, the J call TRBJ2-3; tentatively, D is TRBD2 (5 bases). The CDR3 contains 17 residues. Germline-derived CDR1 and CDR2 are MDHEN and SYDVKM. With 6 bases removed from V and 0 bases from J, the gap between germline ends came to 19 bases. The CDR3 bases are TGTGCCAGCAGAAACCCACTAGTAACGGCTAGCACAGATACGCAGTATTTT. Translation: CASRNPLVTASTDTQYF.

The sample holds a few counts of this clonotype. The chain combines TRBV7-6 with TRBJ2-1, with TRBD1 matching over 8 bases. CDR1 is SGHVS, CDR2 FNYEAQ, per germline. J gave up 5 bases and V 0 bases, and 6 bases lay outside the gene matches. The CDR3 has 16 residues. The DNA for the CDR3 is TGTGCCAGCAGCTTAGCTGGCAGGGGGCTCCACAATGAGCAGTTCTTC. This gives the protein CASSLAGRGLHNEQFF.

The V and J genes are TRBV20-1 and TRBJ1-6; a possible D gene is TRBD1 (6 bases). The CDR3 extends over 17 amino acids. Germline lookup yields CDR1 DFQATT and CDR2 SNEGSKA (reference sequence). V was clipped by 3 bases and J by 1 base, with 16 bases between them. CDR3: CSASPGAGGSYNSPLHF. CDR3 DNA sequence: TGCAGTGCTAGCCCAGGGGCAGGAGGTTCCTATAATTCACCCCTCCACTTT.

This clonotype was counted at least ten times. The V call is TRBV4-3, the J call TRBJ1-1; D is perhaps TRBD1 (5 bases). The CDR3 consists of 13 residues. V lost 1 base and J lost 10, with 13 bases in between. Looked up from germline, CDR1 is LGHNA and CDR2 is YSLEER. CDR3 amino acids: CASSQGGVRGAFF. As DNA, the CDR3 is TGCGCCAGCAGCCAAGGAGGGGTGCGGGGAGCTTTCTTT.

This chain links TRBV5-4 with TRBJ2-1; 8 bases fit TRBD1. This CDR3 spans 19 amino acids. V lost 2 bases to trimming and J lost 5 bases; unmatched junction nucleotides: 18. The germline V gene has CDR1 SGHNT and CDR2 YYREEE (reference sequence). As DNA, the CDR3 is TGTGCCAGCAGCTTAATTGATCCCCGTCACAGGGGGATCAACAATGAGCAGTTCTTC. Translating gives CASSLIDPRHRGINNEQFF.

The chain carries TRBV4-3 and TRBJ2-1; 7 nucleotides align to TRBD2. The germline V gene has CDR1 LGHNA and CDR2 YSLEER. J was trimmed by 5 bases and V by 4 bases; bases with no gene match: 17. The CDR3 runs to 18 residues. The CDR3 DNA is TGCGCCAGCAGCCTCCACACACCGGGACTACTAGCAAACAATGAGCAGTTCTTC. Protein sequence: CASSLHTPGLLANNEQFF.

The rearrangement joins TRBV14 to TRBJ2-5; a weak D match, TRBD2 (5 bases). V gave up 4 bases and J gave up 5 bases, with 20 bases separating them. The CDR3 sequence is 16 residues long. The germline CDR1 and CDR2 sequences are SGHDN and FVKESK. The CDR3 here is CASSRTSRGPRETQYF. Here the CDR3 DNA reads TGTGCCAGCAGCCGAACGAGTCGGGGTCCGCGGGAGACCCAGTACTTC.

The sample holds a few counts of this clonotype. The CDR3 spells CSAREDGPAGGSYEQYF. CDR3 sequence (DNA): TGCAGTGCTAGAGAAGACGGGCCAGCGGGAGGGAGCTACGAGCAGTACTTC. The chain joins TRBV20-1 to TRBJ2-7; TRBD2 matches 10 bases. V gave up 0 bases and J gave up 3 bases; unmatched junction bases: 11. The CDR3 sequence is 17 residues long. Per the germline V gene, CDR1 is DFQATT and CDR2 is SNEGSKA (reference sequence).

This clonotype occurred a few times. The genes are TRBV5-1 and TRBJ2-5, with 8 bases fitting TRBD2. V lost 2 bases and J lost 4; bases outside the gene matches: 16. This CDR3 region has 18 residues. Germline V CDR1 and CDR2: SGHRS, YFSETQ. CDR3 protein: CASSFTTLLAALGETQYF. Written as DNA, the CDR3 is TGCGCCAGCAGCTTCACCACCCTACTAGCGGCGTTGGGAGAGACCCAGTACTTC.